This entry lists 15 T cell receptor beta chains sequenced from one sample in a study of Ad26.COV2.S vaccination and SARS-CoV-2 variants. Clones were sequenced by immunoSEQ multiplex PCR, and TCRdb holds only the in-frame ones, with some missing. Among about 350,000 clones listed, 92% were seen once. This material consisted of peripheral blood, taken after recovery from COVID-19. Source of these receptors: a human donor who had recovered from COVID-19.

The rearrangement joins TRBV11-2 to TRBJ1-3; D unresolved. Germline loops: CDR1 SGHAT, CDR2 FQNNGV. There are 11 residues in the CDR3. V was clipped by 5 bases and J by 4 bases, with 3 bases between them. CDR3: CASSEGNTIYF. CDR3 nucleotides: TGTGCCAGCAGCGAAGGAAACACCATATATTTT.

The V gene is TRBV4-3, the J gene TRBJ2-7; 7 positions match TRBD1. V lost 1 base to trimming and J lost 2 bases; unmatched junction nucleotides: 8. The CDR3 length is 16 residues. CDR1 and CDR2 from the germline V gene are LGHNA and YSLEER. The DNA for the CDR3 is TGCGCCAGCAGCCAAGGTCTTTCAGGGGGAACCTACGAGCAGTACTTC. As protein: CASSQGLSGGTYEQYF.

The J gene is TRBJ1-3, the V gene TRBV10-1; 7 nucleotides line up with TRBD1. This CDR3 is built from 16 residues. CDR1 and CDR2 from the germline V gene are WNHNN and SYGVQD (reference sequence). Losses at the gene ends were 4 bases for V and 1 base for J; bases not matched to a gene: 7. The CDR3 DNA reads as TGCGCCAGCAGTGCGACAGGGAAGGCGTCTGGAAACACCATATATTTT. It encodes CASSATGKASGNTIYF.

The gene calls are TRBV27 and TRBJ2-1, with 8 bases matching TRBD2. Per germline, CDR1 MNHEY and CDR2 SMNVEV (reference sequence). After removal of 2 bases from V and 7 bases from J, the junction contained 7 bases not matched to a gene. This CDR3 is 15 amino acids long. The CDR3 here is CASSLRAGVYNEQFF. The CDR3 nucleotides read TGTGCCAGCAGTTTACGAGCGGGGGTTTATAATGAGCAGTTCTTC.

The chain joins TRBV6-4 to TRBJ1-1; D unresolved. Trimming removed 4 bases from V and 4 bases from J, with 16 bases in between. The germline gives CDR1 MRHNA, CDR2 SNTAGT. This CDR3 has 15 residues. The DNA for the CDR3 is TGTGCCAGCAGTGGTCTCCGGGCCTCGGGCACTGAAGCTTTCTTT. It codes for CASSGLRASGTEAFF.

Note on this clone: This CDR3 is also generated by other DNA sequences in the sample. This chain joins TRBV12-3 or TRBV12-4 and TRBJ2-3; D uncertain. The CDR3 has 12 amino acids. Trimming took off 1 base at V and 6 bases at J, with 5 bases between the two ends. The CDR3 nucleotides are TGTGCCAGCAGTTTAGGGCGGGATACGCAGTATTTT. Protein: CASSLGRDTQYF.

The gene calls are TRBV18 and TRBJ1-6, with TRBD1 identical over 7 bases. This CDR3 has 17 residues. Germline trimming cut 2 bases from V and 6 bases from J; bases unmatched to any gene: 10. CDR1 is KGHSH and CDR2 is LQKENI in the germline V gene. The CDR3 loop is CASSPGARDRSNSPLHF. The CDR3 bases are TGTGCCAGCTCACCAGGGGCGCGGGACAGAAGTAATTCACCCCTCCACTTT.

This chain connects TRBV12-5 to TRBJ1-4, with TRBD1 identical over 7 bases. J lost 5 bases, V lost 6 bases, and 9 bases had no gene match. CDR1 and CDR2 from the germline V gene are LGHNT and FRNRAP. This CDR3 spans 15 amino acids. The CDR3 here is CASGETDRLNEKLFF. In DNA form, the CDR3 reads TGTGCTAGTGGGGAAACGGACAGGCTCAATGAAAAACTGTTTTTT. Supplemented by reference TRBV12-5 and TRBJ1-4, the full variable domain reads DARVTQTPRHKVTEMGQEVTMRCQPILGHNTVFWYRQTMMQGLELLAYFRNRAPLDDSGMPKDRFSAEMPDATLATLKIQPSEPRDSAVYFCASGETDRLNEKLFFGSGTQLSVL.

The genes are TRBV5-1 and TRBJ1-1; D is ambiguous. Germline V lookup: CDR1 SGHRS, CDR2 YFSETQ. CDR3 length equals 14 residues. V shed 1 base and J shed 4 bases, with 11 bases lying between them. This chain's CDR3 is CASSLRGSGTEAFF. CDR3 in DNA: TGCGCCAGCAGCTTGCGCGGGTCGGGCACTGAAGCTTTCTTT.

The chain is built from TRBV20-1 and TRBJ1-3; D is ambiguous. Trimming pared 3 bases from V and 1 base from J, leaving 19 bases between. Germline assignment: CDR1 DFQATT and CDR2 SNEGSKA (reference sequence). This CDR3 has 17 residues. CDR3 sequence (DNA): TGCAGTGCTAGTTTCGAAGGGTCTCTGAGATCTGGAAACACCATATATTTT. Translated, it gives CSASFEGSLRSGNTIYF.

The chain has TRBV11-3 and TRBJ2-5, with no clear D. This CDR3 is 12 amino acids long. In germline, CDR1 is SGHNT, CDR2 YENEEA. V lost 5 bases and J 4 bases, leaving 8 bases between the germline ends. The CDR3 DNA sequence: TGTGCCAGCAGCCTATGGGTAGAGACCCAGTACTTC. Translating gives CASSLWVETQYF.

CDR3 protein: CASSEGQARGEPQHF. The CDR3 DNA reads TGTGCCAGCAGCGAGGGACAGGCCCGCGGGGAGCCCCAGCATTTT. The gene calls are TRBV5-5 and TRBJ1-5, with TRBD1 identical over 8 bases. The J segment lost 8 bases and the V segment lost 4 bases, leaving 11 bases of the junction unmatched. The CDR3 spans 15 residues. The germline CDR1 and CDR2 sequences are SGHKS and YYEKEE (reference sequence).

This chain's CDR3 is CSVEEVFTKGEQYF. The CDR3 nucleotides are TGCAGCGTTGAAGAGGTTTTCACAAAGGGGGAGCAGTACTTC. This chain joins TRBV29-1 and TRBJ2-7; perhaps TRBD1 as D (5 bases). This CDR3 comprises 14 residues. Trimming removed 0 bases at V and 7 bases at J, with 16 bases between. CDR1 SQVTM and CDR2 ANQGSEA come from the germline V gene.

The CDR3 DNA reads TGTGCCAGTAGTTCCCCCTCCCTCAGGGGACAGGCATGGGGCTACACCTTC. It is translated as CASSSPSLRGQAWGYTF. The J gene is TRBJ1-2, the V gene TRBV19, with TRBD1 matching over 8 bases. The germline gives CDR1 LNHDA, CDR2 SQIVND (reference sequence). There are 17 residues in the CDR3. V shed 5 bases and J 8 bases; nucleotides not matched to a gene: 19.

In its sample, this clone was seen a few times. The genes are TRBV6-4 and TRBJ2-7; 9 bases align to TRBD2. This CDR3 has 16 residues. Trimming at V came to 7 bases and at J to 1 base, leaving 11 bases not matched to a gene. CDR1 and CDR2 from the germline V gene are MRHNA and SNTAGT. CDR3 nucleotide sequence: TGTGCCAGCATCCGAGGCTCTAGCGGGGCATCCTACGAGCAGTACTTC. Amino acid sequence: CASIRGSSGASYEQYF.